This T cell receptor (beta chain) was retrieved from a study of blood T cell dynamics during melanoma immunotherapy (dated by TCRdb to the early 2020s). About the study as a whole: The patients had metastatic melanoma and were given first-line pembrolizumab or nivolumab plus ipilimumab as standard of care in the United Kingdom. To identify early correlates of response, the study profiled peripheral T cell receptor repertoires in patients with metastatic melanoma before and after one cycle of checkpoint inhibitor therapy. The training cohort was made up of consecutive patients, while a further independent group of patients from the same centre was pooled to form an external validation set. The research as a whole found: The relatively small sample size was acknowledged as a potential limitation on generalization of the results. The study could not determine whether the T cell clones driving repertoire changes were melanoma-specific or reflected general immune activation. Patients who later achieved disease control showed a bifurcated PBMC repertoire reorganization at W3, with increased clonality or increased diversity, unlike progressors.

The time point label, read with the paper, signifies: week 3, after first cycle of checkpoint inhibitor. Blood was sampled before treatment (T0) and at week 3 (W3), after the first cycle of checkpoint blockade. Except for a couple of patients with rapid clinical progression, response was assessed 12 weeks after the first infusion by RECIST 1.1; disease control meant complete response, partial response or stable disease. Patients were excluded for prior systemic cancer treatment, concomitant immunosuppressant therapy or synchronous other active malignancies. Both bulk PBMC and plasma cell-free DNA were sequenced for TCR beta so that circulating cells and T cell turnover could be tracked. PBMC were isolated from blood with Lymphoprep and SepMate tubes, followed by red cell lysis. QIAamp DNA Blood Mini kits were used to extract DNA from both PBMC and sorted T cell subsets. A fixed 350 ng of DNA was loaded for every bulk PBMC sample. TCR beta CDR3 sequences were amplified from genomic DNA using the immunoSEQ TCRb Assay kit according to manufacturer instructions. The KAPA Library Quantification Kit for Illumina platforms was used to quantify the pooled libraries by qPCR. Pooled libraries were clustered at roughly 0.55-1.1 pM and sequenced on an Illumina NextSeq 500. In the original analysis: Analysis of the TCR data relied on immunoSEQ ANALYZER and the R LymphoSeq package. A rearrangement efficiency score was calculated as productive divided by the sum of productive and non-productive CDR3 sequences. Clonality was measured with the Gini coefficient and diversity with the Renyi index at alpha=1, compared pairwise between timepoints within each patient. Clonal relatedness used an edit distance of 3, and repertoire similarity used the Bhattacharyya coefficient, both computed in LymphoSeq. To classify response, a linear discriminant analysis based on week-3 changes in clonality and diversity was built using the R MASS and caret packages. TCRdb carries this immuneACCESS record with in-frame sequences only. Its versions omit some clonotypes, under half of them owing to an unresolved V gene in the studies checked, with the rest unexplained. The V and J calls and clone size come from that table; D and trimming were worked out from the DNA. The sample includes about 28,000 clones, with approximately 80% observed a single time. The ten largest make up 10% to 13% of the sample.

The germline V gene gives CDR1 as SGHVS and CDR2 as FQNEAQ. The junction shows trimming of 7 bases on V and 5 bases on J, plus 11 bases between the germline ends. The CDR3 numbers 12 residues from cysteine through phenylalanine. Only the CDR3 portion is preserved as DNA: 36 bases, with reading frame beginning at the first base. Only a few counts were recorded for this clone. This receptor's antigen is unknown. Per-base quality was not reported, and no clone a single base away is much larger than it. Sequenced material: blood, taken from a patient treated with checkpoint blockade. The sequence links TRBV7-8 to TRBJ1-1; the D segment cannot be called with confidence. This TCR derives from a human donor with melanoma. The CDR3 amino acid sequence is: CASNSRPTEAFF. The nucleotide sequence is given as TGTGCCAGCAACAGCAGACCGACTGAAGCTTTCTTT.